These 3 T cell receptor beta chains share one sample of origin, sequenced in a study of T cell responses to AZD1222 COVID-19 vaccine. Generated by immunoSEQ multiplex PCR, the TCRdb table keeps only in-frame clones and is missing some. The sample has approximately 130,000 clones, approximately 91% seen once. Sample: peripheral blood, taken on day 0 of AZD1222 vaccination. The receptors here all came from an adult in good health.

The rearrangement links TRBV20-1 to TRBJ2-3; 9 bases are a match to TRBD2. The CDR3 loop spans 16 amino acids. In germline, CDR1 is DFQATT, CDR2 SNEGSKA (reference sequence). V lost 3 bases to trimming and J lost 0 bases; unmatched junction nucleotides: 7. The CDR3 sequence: CSASTIAGASTDTQYF. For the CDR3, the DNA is TGCAGTGCTAGTACTATAGCGGGAGCTAGCACAGATACGCAGTATTTT.

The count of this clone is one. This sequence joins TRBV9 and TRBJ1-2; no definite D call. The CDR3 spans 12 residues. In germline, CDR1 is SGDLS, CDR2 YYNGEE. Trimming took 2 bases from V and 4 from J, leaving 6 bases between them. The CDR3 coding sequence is TGTGCCAGCAGCGTTCCTTCCTATGGCTACACCTTC. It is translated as CASSVPSYGYTF. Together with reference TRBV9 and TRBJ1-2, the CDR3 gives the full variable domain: DSGVTQTPKHLITATGQRVTLRCSPRSGDLSVYWYQQSLDQGLQFLIQYYNGEERAKGNILERFSAQQFPDLHSELNLSSLELGDSALYFCASSVPSYGYTFGSGTRLTVV.

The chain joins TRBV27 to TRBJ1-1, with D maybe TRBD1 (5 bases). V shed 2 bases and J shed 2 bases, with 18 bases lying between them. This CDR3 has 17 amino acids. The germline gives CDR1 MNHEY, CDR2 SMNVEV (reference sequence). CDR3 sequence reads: CASSLKGAAIINTEAFF. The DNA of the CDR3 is TGTGCCAGCAGTTTAAAAGGGGCAGCAATAATAAACACTGAAGCTTTCTTT.